Described below is a single T cell receptor (beta chain) sequence and its context. Its target is unknown. This entry comes from a study of T-cell memory formation after mild COVID-19. Overall study context: Largely donor-specific sequence clusters came from two donors.

After 5'RACE with constant-segment primers, TCR alpha and TCR beta cDNA libraries carrying sample barcodes and UMIs were obtained. TCRdb itself ran the 5' RACE reads through MiXCR, one entry per CDR3 protein. The sample holds some 330,000 distinct CDR3 sequences, more than 20% seen once. Study-level findings and limits: Most CD4+ clones that shrank were in CM and EM, while CD8+ ones turned up in EMRA. Clones that contracted from day 15 to 85 had balanced CD4/CD8; later expanders were CD4+ biased.

This CDR3 comprises 12 residues. The germline V and J ends were trimmed by 2 bases and 2 bases, with 6 bases remaining between them. Germline V gene sequence: CDR1 DFQATT, CDR2 SNEGSKA (reference sequence). This clonotype originated in an adult woman who had mild COVID-19 (a few samples of this study predate the infection). Cell type and time point are not known. Sequenced material: PBMCs or a T cell subset sorted from them (not recorded which). The rearrangement joins TRBV20-1 to TRBJ2-5; D gene ambiguous. As DNA, the CDR3 is TGCAGTGCTAGATACCGACAAGAGACCCAGTACTTC. Translating it yields CSARYRQETQYF.